These 32 T cell receptor beta chains were sequenced from one sample in a study of cytomegalovirus exposure and HLA in healthy donors. PCR employed 60 Vbeta and 13 Jbeta primers. Clones were read by immunoSEQ multiplex PCR, and TCRdb kept only the in-frame ones, dropping some. This sample has approximately 100,000 clones; roughly 79% occur once, and the top ten carry less than 5%. The specimen was PBMCs. The receptors shown here come from a woman between 35 and 50 years old in good health and CMV-seronegative.

The genes are TRBV6-6 and TRBJ1-6; 9 bases are a match to TRBD1. J gave up 7 bases and V 2 bases, and 6 bases lay outside the gene matches. CDR1 and CDR2 from the germline V gene are MNHNY and SVGAGI (reference sequence). CDR3 size: 16 residues. This chain's CDR3 is CASSYGTGTKNSPLHF. The CDR3, as DNA: TGTGCCAGCAGTTACGGGACAGGGACAAAAAATTCACCCCTCCACTTT.

J is TRBJ2-5 and V is TRBV7-8, with D possibly TRBD2 on 5 matching bases. From germline, CDR1 is SGHVS and CDR2 FQNEAQ. The CDR3 runs to 12 residues. V was trimmed by 1 base and J by 7 bases, leaving 7 bases between them. The CDR3 region is CASSLDRGTQYF. The CDR3 nucleotides are TGTGCCAGCAGCTTAGATCGGGGGACCCAGTACTTC.

This clone was picked up a small number of times. This chain links TRBV6-6 with TRBJ1-1; tentative D call: TRBD1 (5 bases). CDR1 and CDR2 from the germline V gene are MNHNY and SVGAGI (reference sequence). V was pared by 5 bases and J by 3 bases, with 10 bases between. The CDR3 extends over 13 amino acids. The CDR3 bases are TGTGCCAGCAGTGCCGACAGATACACTGAAGCTTTCTTT. It translates to CASSADRYTEAFF.

The chain is built from TRBV5-6 and TRBJ1-2, with D unresolved. From germline, CDR1 is SGHDT and CDR2 YYEEEE. V lost 4 bases and J lost 6, with 13 bases in between. The CDR3 runs to 13 residues. The CDR3 loop is CASSPVRVDGYTF. The CDR3, as DNA: TGTGCCAGCAGCCCGGTCCGAGTGGATGGCTACACCTTC.

The chain has TRBV9 and TRBJ1-6; D remains unclear. The CDR3 extends over 14 amino acids. The germline gives CDR1 SGDLS, CDR2 YYNGEE. Trimming removed 2 bases from V and 7 bases from J, with 10 bases in between. CDR3 in amino acids: CASSVGDGNSPLHF. CDR3 in DNA: TGTGCCAGCAGCGTGGGAGACGGGAATTCACCCCTCCACTTT.

CDR3 loop: CASSVYGQAGEKLFF. The CDR3 DNA is TGTGCCAGCAGCGTGTACGGACAGGCTGGTGAAAAACTGTTTTTT. V gene TRBV5-6 combines with J gene TRBJ1-4; TRBD1 matches 7 bases. Trimming took 4 bases from V and 7 from J; bases not matched to a gene: 10. The germline V gene has CDR1 SGHDT and CDR2 YYEEEE. The CDR3 runs 15 residues. Looking up the rest from reference TRBV5-6 and TRBJ1-4 gives the full variable domain: DAGVTQSPTHLIKTRGQQVTLRCSPKSGHDTVSWYQQALGQGPQFIFQYYEEEERQRGNFPDRFSGHQFPNYSSELNVNALLLGDSALYLCASSVYGQAGEKLFFGSGTQLSVL.

This chain uses TRBV5-3 with TRBJ2-5; TRBD1 is a possible D gene (6 bases). TRBV5-3 is sorted into the ORF group, with uncertain function. The CDR3 runs to 14 residues. Trimming removed 6 bases at V and 2 bases at J, with 14 bases between. Here the CDR3 reads CARTPWTAQETQYF. The CDR3 DNA is TGTGCCAGAACTCCATGGACAGCTCAAGAGACCCAGTACTTC.

The CDR3 DNA sequence: TGTGCCAGCAGTGAAGATCAGGACGAGCAGTACTTC. Translation: CASSEDQDEQYF. V usage is TRBV2 and J usage is TRBJ2-7; no reliable D call. Germline CDR1 SNHLY, CDR2 FYNNEI. The CDR3 consists of 12 residues. V was shortened by 1 base and J by 5 bases, with 6 bases between the two germline ends. The full variable domain, in which reference TRBV2 and TRBJ2-7 provide the parts outside the CDR3, is EPEVTQTPSHQVTQMGQEVILRCVPISNHLYFYWYRQILGQKVEFLVSFYNNEISEKSEIFDDQFSVERPDGSNFTLKIRSTKLEDSAMYFCASSEDQDEQYFGPGTRLTVT.

The chain employs TRBV13 and TRBJ1-1; perhaps TRBD1 as D (6 bases). Germline CDR1 reads PRHDT; CDR2 reads FYEKMQ (reference sequence). This CDR3 spans 15 amino acids. V was cut by 1 base and J by 1 base, with 10 bases left in between. DNA for the CDR3: TGTGCCAGCAGCTTAGAGGGCAGGGGGAACACTGAAGCTTTCTTT. Translating gives CASSLEGRGNTEAFF. Combining the CDR3 with reference TRBV13 and TRBJ1-1 gives the whole variable domain AAGVIQSPRHLIKEKRETATLKCYPIPRHDTVYWYQQGPGQDPQFLISFYEKMQSDKGSIPDRFSAQQFSDYHSELNMSSLELGDSALYFCASSLEGRGNTEAFFGQGTRLTVV.

This chain joins TRBV5-1 and TRBJ1-2; TRBD1 is a possible D gene (6 bases). V was trimmed by 0 bases and J by 4 bases, leaving 13 bases between them. The CDR3 totals 15 residues. Germline V gene sequence: CDR1 SGHRS, CDR2 YFSETQ. CDR3 protein: CASSLVGGESYGYTF. CDR3 coding DNA: TGCGCCAGCAGCTTGGTTGGGGGCGAGAGCTATGGCTACACCTTC. The whole variable domain, filled in from reference TRBV5-1 and TRBJ1-2, reads KAGVTQTPRYLIKTRGQQVTLSCSPISGHRSVSWYQQTPGQGLQFLFEYFSETQRNKGNFPGRFSGRQFSNSRSEMNVSTLELGDSALYLCASSLVGGESYGYTFGSGTRLTVV.

J is TRBJ1-6 and V is TRBV2; 7 bases fit TRBD1. The CDR3 has 14 amino acids. Trimming cost V 6 bases and J 9 bases; bases outside gene matches: 8. Germline loops: CDR1 SNHLY, CDR2 FYNNEI. CDR3 protein: CASRSSGGSSPLHF. The CDR3 bases are TGTGCCAGCAGGTCGTCAGGGGGGTCTTCACCCCTCCACTTT. The variable domain in full, completed from reference TRBV2 and TRBJ1-6, reads EPEVTQTPSHQVTQMGQEVILRCVPISNHLYFYWYRQILGQKVEFLVSFYNNEISEKSEIFDDQFSVERPDGSNFTLKIRSTKLEDSAMYFCASRSSGGSSPLHFGNGTRLTVT.

The chain is built from TRBV2 and TRBJ1-2; 10 nucleotides line up with TRBD1. V lost 0 bases and J lost 8; bases outside the gene matches: 6. Germline V CDR1 and CDR2: SNHLY, FYNNEI. This CDR3 region has 15 residues. Here the CDR3 DNA reads TGTGCCAGCAGTGAAGCACGGGACAGGGGACCGGGCTACACCTTC. Residues: CASSEARDRGPGYTF.

This clone has just a few counts. V usage is TRBV5-1 and J usage is TRBJ2-3; 7 nucleotides match TRBD1. CDR1 is SGHRS and CDR2 is YFSETQ in the germline V gene. The length of the CDR3 is 13 residues. The V and J ends lost 7 bases and 6 bases, in that order; junction bases with no gene match: 8. CDR3 protein: CASAGTVSDTQYF. For the CDR3, the DNA is TGCGCCAGCGCCGGGACAGTATCGGATACGCAGTATTTT.

This clone has more than one count but fewer than ten. This chain's CDR3 is CASSEATFFGGQGQMNTEAFF. CDR3 coding DNA: TGTGCCAGCAGTGAAGCAACCTTCTTCGGGGGACAGGGGCAAATGAACACTGAAGCTTTCTTT. V and J are TRBV2 and TRBJ1-1, with TRBD1 matching 10 bases. The trim removed 0 bases at V and 0 bases at J, leaving 16 bases unmatched. This CDR3 is 21 amino acids long. The germline V gene has CDR1 SNHLY and CDR2 FYNNEI.

This chain uses TRBV9 with TRBJ2-5; 15 bases are shared with TRBD2. The CDR3 length is 18 residues. CDR1 is SGDLS, CDR2 YYNGEE, per germline. The ends lost 0 bases at V and 2 bases at J; junction bases unmatched: 5. The CDR3 nucleotides read TGTGCCAGCAGCGTAGGTGGACTAGCGGGGGGGATACAAGAGACCCAGTACTTC. Translated, it gives CASSVGGLAGGIQETQYF. The entire variable domain, with the rest obtained from reference TRBV9 and TRBJ2-5, is as follows: DSGVTQTPKHLITATGQRVTLRCSPRSGDLSVYWYQQSLDQGLQFLIQYYNGEERAKGNILERFSAQQFPDLHSELNLSSLELGDSALYFCASSVGGLAGGIQETQYFGPGTRLLVL.

This clone has more than one count but fewer than ten. This chain uses TRBV6-6 with TRBJ2-5, with 11 bases matching TRBD2. The germline V gene has CDR1 MNHNY and CDR2 SVGAGI (reference sequence). The CDR3 extends over 15 amino acids. The V segment lost 6 bases and the J segment 5 bases; nucleotides outside the gene matches: 8. CDR3 sequence (DNA): TGTGCCAGCAGGCCAAGACTAGCGGGGTTGGAGACCCAGTACTTC. Translating gives CASRPRLAGLETQYF.

The V and J genes are TRBV11-3 and TRBJ2-7; TRBD2 matches at 9 bases. Germline V gives CDR1 SGHNT, CDR2 YENEEA. V lost 3 bases, J lost 7 bases, and 7 bases stayed unmatched. The CDR3 covers 14 residues. The CDR3 is CASSFASGEEEQYF. In DNA form, the CDR3 reads TGTGCCAGCAGCTTCGCTAGCGGGGAAGAAGAGCAGTACTTC.

This clone was counted once. This chain connects TRBV2 to TRBJ1-1; D remains ambiguous. The length of the CDR3 is 14 residues. Trimming removed 6 bases at V and 8 bases at J, with 19 bases between. CDR1 SNHLY and CDR2 FYNNEI come from the germline V gene. The CDR3 here is CASRPEAQSGEAFF. Here the CDR3 DNA reads TGTGCCAGCAGGCCGGAGGCCCAGAGCGGCGAAGCTTTCTTT.

This clone was picked up a small number of times. V and J are TRBV6-6 and TRBJ1-5, with TRBD1 identical over 7 bases. Germline loops: CDR1 MNHNY, CDR2 SVGAGI (reference sequence). CDR3 length: 14 residues. V was pared by 2 bases and J by 7 bases, with 5 bases of the junction left unmatched. For the CDR3, the DNA is TGTGCCAGCAGTTACCGACAGGGTACCCAGCCCCAGCATTTT. Amino acid sequence: CASSYRQGTQPQHF.

The CDR3 DNA is TGTGCCAGCTCACCCGCGGGACGGAACTCTGGAAACACCATATATTTT. Its translation: CASSPAGRNSGNTIYF. The chain links TRBV18 to TRBJ1-3; tentative D call: TRBD1 (5 bases). Germline values: CDR1 KGHSH, CDR2 LQKENI. V gave up 3 bases and J gave up 0 bases, with 12 bases separating them. The CDR3 is made up of 16 amino acids.

This clone was seen many times. The rearrangement uses TRBV5-8 and TRBJ1-1, with TRBD1 matching 9 bases. The V and J ends lost 0 bases and 6 bases, in that order; junction bases with no gene match: 15. Germline CDR1 SGHTS, CDR2 YDEGEE. This CDR3 has 18 residues. This chain's CDR3 is CASSLAVWDRVHGAEAFF. CDR3 nucleotide sequence: TGTGCCAGCAGCTTGGCGGTCTGGGACAGGGTACACGGGGCTGAAGCTTTCTTT.

The chain couples TRBV2 to TRBJ2-5; weak D call: TRBD2 (7 bases). The germline CDR1 and CDR2 sequences are SNHLY and FYNNEI. The CDR3 extends over 16 amino acids. V was shortened by 10 bases and J by 4 bases, with 25 bases between the two germline ends. As DNA, the CDR3 is TGTGCCACGGGGGGCGGCGGGGGCAAAGTAGTAGAGACCCAGTACTTC. It is translated as CATGGGGGKVVETQYF. The full variable domain, with the rest looked up from reference TRBV2 and TRBJ2-5, is EPEVTQTPSHQVTQMGQEVILRCVPISNHLYFYWYRQILGQKVEFLVSFYNNEISEKSEIFDDQFSVERPDGSNFTLKIRSTKLEDSAMYFCATGGGGGKVVETQYFGPGTRLLVL.

J is TRBJ1-3 and V is TRBV7-9; D possibly corresponds to TRBD1 (6 bases). The CDR3 is made up of 18 amino acids. CDR1 is SEHNR and CDR2 is FQNEAQ in the germline V gene (reference sequence). V shed 4 bases and J shed 1 base, with 20 bases lying between them. The CDR3 DNA sequence: TGTGCCAGCAGCTGGGACAAGGCGGCCTGGGGGTCTGGAAACACCATATATTTT. This translates into CASSWDKAAWGSGNTIYF. The full variable domain, its missing parts supplied by reference TRBV7-9 and TRBJ1-3, is DTGVSQNPRHKITKRGQNVTFRCDPISEHNRLYWYRQTLGQGPEFLTYFQNEAQLEKSRLLSDRFSAERPKGSFSTLEIQRTEQGDSAMYLCASSWDKAAWGSGNTIYFGEGSWLTVV.

CDR3 loop: CASSVELAGIYEQYF. The CDR3 nucleotides read TGTGCCAGCAGCGTAGAACTAGCGGGTATCTACGAGCAGTACTTC. The rearrangement joins TRBV9 to TRBJ2-7; 9 nucleotides match TRBD2. There are 15 residues in the CDR3. Germline V CDR1 and CDR2: SGDLS, YYNGEE. The J segment lost 3 bases and the V segment lost 0 bases, leaving 4 bases of the junction unmatched.

The chain combines TRBV12-5 with TRBJ1-2, with D possibly being TRBD1 (6 bases). Trimming left V 3 bases short and J 4 bases short, with 12 bases between. Germline loops: CDR1 LGHNT, CDR2 FRNRAP. CDR3 length equals 14 residues. The CDR3 region is CASGFGQGSYGYTF. CDR3 DNA: TGTGCTAGTGGTTTCGGGCAGGGGAGCTATGGCTACACCTTC.

This sequence joins TRBV7-8 and TRBJ2-3; TRBD2 agrees at 7 bases. The CDR3 loop spans 15 amino acids. The germline V gene encodes CDR1 SGHVS and CDR2 FQNEAQ. The J segment lost 6 bases and the V segment lost 1 base, leaving 7 bases of the junction unmatched. The CDR3 DNA reads as TGTGCCAGCAGCTTAGTGGCGGGGGAGGGGGATACGCAGTATTTT. Protein: CASSLVAGEGDTQYF.

The J gene is TRBJ1-2, the V gene TRBV18; D perhaps matches TRBD1 (6 bases). The length of the CDR3 is 16 residues. Germline CDR1 and CDR2: KGHSH and LQKENI. Trimming cost V 3 bases and J 4 bases, with 18 bases left between them. CDR3 nucleotide sequence: TGTGCCAGCTCACCCCGGGGGGCAGGGAGTGGCTATGGCTACACCTTC. Its protein is CASSPRGAGSGYGYTF.

This chain joins TRBV4-1 and TRBJ1-2; D gene ambiguous. V was shortened by 1 base and J by 7 bases, with 16 bases between the two germline ends. Looked up from germline, CDR1 is MGHRA and CDR2 is YSYEKL. The CDR3 spans 15 residues. As DNA, the CDR3 is TGCGCCAGCAGCCAAGGAGGGTTAGGCGAGGGTGGCTACACCTTC. Protein sequence: CASSQGGLGEGGYTF.

This sequence joins TRBV2 and TRBJ2-5, with D possibly being TRBD1 (6 bases). The V and J ends lost 1 base and 4 bases respectively, with 16 bases between them. The CDR3 is made up of 16 amino acids. The germline gives CDR1 SNHLY, CDR2 FYNNEI. The CDR3 DNA sequence: TGTGCCAGCAGTGAAGATCCAGACACCAGGGGAGAGACCCAGTACTTC. As protein: CASSEDPDTRGETQYF.

This chain joins TRBV5-6 and TRBJ1-5; 8 nucleotides align to TRBD1. Unmatched junction bases numbered 8, after V lost 5 bases and J lost 4 bases. The CDR3 is made up of 15 amino acids. The V gene's germline CDR1 is SGHDT and CDR2 YYEEEE. The CDR3 DNA sequence: TGTGCCAGCAGTCTTGCGGACAGGGTAAATCAGCCCCAGCATTTT. As protein: CASSLADRVNQPQHF.

The chain uses TRBV5-1 and TRBJ2-3, with D possibly matching TRBD1 (6 bases). The germline V gene encodes CDR1 SGHRS and CDR2 YFSETQ. CDR3 length equals 15 residues. Trimming left V 4 bases short and J 1 base short, with 13 bases between. The CDR3 nucleotides read TGCGCCAGCAGCGGCGGACAGCTTGGCACAGATACGCAGTATTTT. Translated: CASSGGQLGTDTQYF.

The CDR3 is CASSIVGTGTRRTEAFF. CDR3 nucleotide sequence: TGTGCCAGTAGTATAGTGGGGACAGGGACGCGAAGGACTGAAGCTTTCTTT. This chain connects TRBV19 to TRBJ1-1, with 9 nucleotides matching TRBD1. The CDR3 has 17 amino acids. Germline V gene data show CDR1 as LNHDA and CDR2 as SQIVND (reference sequence). Losses at the gene ends were 1 base for V and 5 bases for J; bases not matched to a gene: 11.